This T cell receptor (beta chain) was sequenced in a study of T cell repertoires in cytomegalovirus infection. The overall study: CMV infection and matching HLA type were both indicated by public TCR beta signatures. Points from the study as a whole: The response measured ex vivo was dominated by TCR beta clonotypes (HLA-C-restricted and CMV-specific). Pooled public TCR beta family frequency picked out CMV carriers with the relevant HLA.

Notes on this clonotype: The antigen remains unidentified.

TCRdb redid the calling of the reads with MiXCR, one entry per CDR3 protein. In the table there are 400,000 or so distinct CDR3 sequences, roughly 20% of which are singletons. The CDR3 covers 14 residues. Germline CDR1 reads DFQATT; CDR2 reads SNEGSKA (reference sequence). The V segment lost 6 bases and the J segment 3 bases; nucleotides outside the gene matches: 5. This TCR was sampled from a human donor in good health (CMV status not recorded). Some clones in this sample may be carry-over from other donors' samples. V usage is TRBV20-1 and J usage is TRBJ2-7; 13 positions agree with TRBD2. Sequencing was performed on PBMCs. The DNA for the CDR3 is TGCAGTGCGACCGGGACTAGCGGGGACTACGAGCAGTACTTC. This gives the protein CSATGTSGDYEQYF.